One sample yielded the 4 T cell receptor beta chains listed below, sequenced in a study of blood T cell repertoires in COVID-19. The repertoire was sequenced with immunoSEQ multiplex PCR; TCRdb's copy has only in-frame clones and lacks some. The table records approximately 90,000 clones, roughly 84% of them present only once. Material for sequencing was peripheral blood. These receptors all stem from a woman aged 80 or over with active or convalescent COVID-19.

The chain has TRBV12-1 and TRBJ2-3; no DNA check was done on the table's D call, TRBD2. TRBV12-1 is a pseudogene. The CDR3 contains 15 residues. The CDR3 DNA reads TGTGCCAGCAGCTCCCCCCTGTTTCTCGGGGATACGCAGTATTTT. Its protein is CASSSPLFLGDTQYF.

The chain couples TRBV2 to TRBJ2-7, with D unclear. Trimming stripped 7 bases from V and 0 bases from J, with 10 bases between. Germline V gene data show CDR1 as SNHLY and CDR2 as FYNNEI. This CDR3 has 13 amino acids. The CDR3 loop is CASKSSSSYEQYF. The CDR3 DNA reads TGTGCCAGCAAATCGAGTAGCTCCTACGAGCAGTACTTC.

V and J are TRBV18 and TRBJ1-1; D remains ambiguous. This CDR3 has 13 residues. V lost 7 bases and J lost 0, with 9 bases in between. Germline V gives CDR1 KGHSH, CDR2 LQKENI. CDR3 DNA sequence: TGTGCCAGCTGCAACACAATGAACACTGAAGCTTTCTTT. It specifies CASCNTMNTEAFF.

As DNA, the CDR3 is TGCGCCAGCAGCTTGGCTTCCGGACAGATGGCTTTCTTT. Its translation is CASSLASGQMAFF. This chain connects TRBV5-1 to TRBJ1-1; D is possibly TRBD1 (6 bases). Germline loops: CDR1 SGHRS, CDR2 YFSETQ. The CDR3 is 13 amino acids. The V gene lost 0 bases and the J gene lost 11 bases, with 14 bases spanning the gap.